The sequence of this TCR beta chain was determined in a study of CD8+ T cells in alopecia areata. Study details: Graft recipients were approximately 6-11-week-old female C3H/HeJ mice, and donor skin originated from approximately 6-13-month-old C3H/HeJ mice with spontaneous alopecia.

Overall study results and limits: Affected scalp, especially in alopecia totalis/universalis, had a higher clonality than normal scalp did.

With respect to this clone: Antigen specificity is unknown. Gene names and germline match the mouse. The read falls 4 residues short of the CDR3 end, and the missing part is taken from the germline J gene. The same CDR3 can be traced to other DNA sequences in this sample.

Markers including CD4, CD8alpha, NKG2D and NKG2ACE guided sorting of pooled cutaneous lymph node cells. Isolated RNA was reverse transcribed into cDNA used as the sequencing template. The repertoire was sequenced with immunoSEQ multiplex PCR; TCRdb's copy has only in-frame clones and lacks some. Observed in the sample are roughly 260,000 clones, none of them singletons. Germline V CDR1 and CDR2: FNHDT, SITEND (reference sequence). The ends were cut back, 0 bases at V and 3 bases at J, with 8 bases in the middle. This CDR3 is built from 14 residues. Source material: CD4+ T cells sorted from a lymph node. This TCR came from a C3H/HeJ mouse with alopecia areata. Strain haplotype at MHC: H2-k. This chain links TRBV19 with TRBJ2-3, with D maybe TRBD1 (6 bases). The DNA read from the CDR3 is TGTGCCAGCAGTATAGGGCAGGGGGCAGAA. Translation gives CASSIGQGAE. The whole CDR3 sequence reads CASSIGQGAETLYF.